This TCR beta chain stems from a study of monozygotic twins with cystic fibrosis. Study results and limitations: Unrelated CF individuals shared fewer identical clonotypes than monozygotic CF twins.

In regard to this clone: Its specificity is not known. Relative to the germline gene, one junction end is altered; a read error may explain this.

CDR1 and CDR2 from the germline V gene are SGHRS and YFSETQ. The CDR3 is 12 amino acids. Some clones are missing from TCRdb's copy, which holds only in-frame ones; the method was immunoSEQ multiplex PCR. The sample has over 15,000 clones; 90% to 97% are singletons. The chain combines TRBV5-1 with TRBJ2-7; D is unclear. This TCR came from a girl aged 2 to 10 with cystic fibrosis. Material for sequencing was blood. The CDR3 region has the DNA TGCGCCAGCAGCTTGGAGGGTCAAGCCGTACTCTTC. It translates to CASSLEGQAVLF.